This T cell receptor beta chain stems from a study of cytomegalovirus exposure and HLA in healthy donors (dated by TCRdb to about 2017). Background for the entire study: An earlier analysis of 587 of the donors reported 250 to 350 Gb of sequence data and roughly 110 million unique TCR beta sequences from some 180 million T cells. Roughly 300 gigabases of sequencing data and approximately 80 million unique TCR sequences were included in an early release covering several hundred HLA-typed donors. Of the approximately 400 genotyped donors, roughly 85% fell in the genetic ancestry cluster associated with self-reported Caucasian donors. The aim of the study was to test whether cataloging public T cell receptors could identify signatures of past pathogen exposure. The T cell repertoires of 670 or so subjects were profiled by immunosequencing and related to cytomegalovirus serostatus. Along with the approximately 650-subject first cohort, a separate validation cohort of approximately 110 different subjects was used. To predict cytomegalovirus infection status, the study brought together high-throughput TCR immunosequencing, statistical association of individual TCRs with disease status, and machine learning. A later analysis re-examined previously published TCR beta repertoires from several hundred donors and added high-resolution HLA genotyping to investigate patterns of TCR occurrence. The later analysis used no new phenotypic data to find candidate immune exposures, relying instead on TCR beta sequences and their occurrence across donors. An earlier analysis of some 500 of the donors used high-throughput TCR beta sequencing to judge whether each TCR beta V gene segment behaved as functional or pseudogenic. Donor age, sex, ethnicity and CMV serostatus were collected together with the repertoire data. A later genetic analysis used genome-wide SNP genotypes for about three fifths of the 666 donors, treating that subset as a discovery cohort. All discovery cohort repertoires had been generated on a single sequencing platform. Class I and class II HLA loci were covered by the typing at four-digit resolution. The number of donors typed differed by locus, with 629-630 for A, B, C, DRB1 and DQB1, roughly 520 for DQA1, 600 to 610 for DPA1, and over 400 for DPB1. Because of strong linkage in the cohort, four to six DR-DQ haplotypes were treated as single units for association and clustering. Among 398 genotyped donors of the cohort, an average of approximately 230,000 unique TCR beta nucleotide sequences were sequenced per donor, roughly 18% of them non-productive.

On this clone: The target of this receptor is not known. No much larger clonotype is one base removed from it; base qualities were not supplied.

Library method: the immunoSEQ multiplex PCR assay. A mixture of 60 forward primers for TCR Vbeta segments and 13 reverse primers for TCR Jbeta segments was used in the multiplex PCR. Amplification of the CDR3 region of rearranged TCR beta genes was performed with a multiplex PCR assay on genomic DNA. Amplified TCR beta libraries were sequenced as 87-base-pair reads on the Illumina HiSeq System. On the study's bioinformatics: Across the 640 or so repertoires, a later analysis counted about 81 million unique TCR beta chains, 9.5 million to 12 million of which were shared by at least two donors. A nearest-neighbor algorithm error-corrected the raw reads and collapsed the reads into unique sequences, merging closely related sequences to remove PCR and sequencing errors. Alignment of CDR3 sequences to IMGT reference sequences was used to assign V, D and J gene segments. For a sequence to be retained, a match of at least six nucleotides was required to both a V gene segment and a J gene segment. Rearrangements were classified as productive when the CDR3 lacked stop codons and remained in frame with V and J, and all other rearrangements were classified as non-productive. Following IMGT convention, CDR3 was defined as the stretch from the second conserved V-encoded cysteine up to the conserved J-encoded phenylalanine. In an earlier analysis of 550 to 650 of the donors, sequences lacking an unambiguous match to a single V gene segment were excluded. In an earlier analysis of a few hundred of the donors, V segments were called functional above 56.7% productive rearrangements and were called segregating when the between-donor standard deviation exceeded 5%. A statistical classification framework was built to diagnose cytomegalovirus status from the catalog of TCR beta chain sequences. A later analysis assigned V and J genes by comparing TCR nucleotide sequences with IMGT/GENE-DB human TR gene sequences. Using the TCRdist pipeline, a later analysis assigned CDR3 sequences along with most-parsimonious VDJ recombination scenarios. In a later analysis, each TCR beta chain was defined by its CDR3 amino acid sequence together with its V-gene family, and reads lacking a unique V-gene family were excluded. In a later analysis, several hundred highly shared, low-generation-probability nucleotide sequences were removed to address suspected cross-contamination and a sequencing artifact. A later analysis calculated a clonal expansion index for each public chain from normalized within-repertoire ranks of inferred template counts. Generation probabilities in a later analysis came from a VDJ recombination model fitted to out-of-frame rearrangements, and those results were checked against IGoR. A later analysis scored TCR-TCR, TCR-HLA and TCR-CMV co-occurrence with hypergeometric tests, applying a repertoire-size bias correction to TCR pairs. A later analysis estimated false discovery rates by permuting HLA or CMV assignments 20 times. In a later analysis, co-occurring TCRs were grouped using DBSCAN, with TCRdist sequence similarity added in when clustering inside HLA-allele-positive subsets. For co-occurrence clustering, repertoires with fewer than 30,000 or more than 120,000 public chains were excluded, along with roughly 5 repertoires with anomalous nucleotide sharing. Sourced from immuneACCESS, this table was stored by TCRdb with only in-frame sequences that have V and J called. A share of the clones is absent; for the studies checked, an unresolved V gene accounts for under half, and the remainder has no known explanation. The DNA gave D and trimming, while V, J and clone size come from that table. In this sample the table shows some 170,000 clones, about 79% of which occur a single time. Almost 6.5% of the sample lies in the top ten.

CDR1 and CDR2, per the germline V gene, are SNHLY and FYNNEI. V drops 5 bases and J drops 8 bases, leaving 9 bases in between. The CDR3, from cysteine to phenylalanine, totals 12 residues. Only CDR3 DNA remains: 36 bases, in frame from the first base. Points the paper makes about the study in general: Across donors, most TCR sequences were observed very rarely, whereas some public TCRs were present in many individuals. A later analysis found that HLA-associated TCR beta chains were more clonally expanded and had lower generation probabilities than equally common non-associated chains. The presence/absence analyses assumed that sequencing depth was roughly uniform across donors, and that assumption may not be true. Because counts were too low, 15 to 20 rarely observed V segments, including chromosome 9 orphons, were excluded from the earlier analysis of under 650 of the donors. The classifier was reported to diagnose cytomegalovirus status with high specificity and sensitivity in both the original cohort and the validation cohort. When HLA alleles, especially DR and DQ, strongly co-occurred, TCR associations were difficult to assign to individual alleles. A later analysis associated about 17,000 TCR beta sequences with specific HLA alleles at a false discovery rate of 0.05. According to a later analysis, TCR association rates differed among HLA loci, with DRB1 alleles showing the most associated TCRs and HLA-C alleles showing the fewest. Some IMGT-functional V segments, including TRBV6-2 and TRBV6-3, could not be distinguished by the 87-base-pair reads and were therefore excluded. Correlated functional status among segregating V segments might reflect linkage disequilibrium, but an unknown experimental factor could not be ruled out. A total of about 150 TCR beta chains were listed by the study as associated with cytomegalovirus. A later analysis found that most CMV-associated TCR beta chains appeared HLA-restricted, with HLA associations seemingly driven largely by CMV exposure. A further reported finding was that TCR beta sequences accurately predicted the HLA-A and HLA-B alleles for most subjects in the first cohort. HLA typing was unavailable for some donors at each locus, so association tests used only the typed subset. It was suggested by the authors that the approach could potentially be generalized to other disease states and immunological phenotypes. A later genetic analysis associated a missense DCLRE1C variant with V-gene and J-gene trimming of TCR beta chains, and an independent cohort replicated the association. In a later genetic analysis, fewer N-insertions in productive TCRs were reported among donors in an Asian-associated ancestry cluster than the roughly 700-donor mean. The only immune exposure information available for the cohort was CMV serostatus. According to a later analysis, parvovirus B19, influenza, CMV and Epstein-Barr virus appeared linked to several top co-occurrence clusters. Broadly in line with IMGT annotations, most TCR beta V segments showed up in productive rearrangements about 87% or about 30% of the time in an earlier analysis of 450 to 600 of the donors. A few of the identified cytomegalovirus-associated TCR beta chains were confirmed in vitro to be specific for cytomegalovirus antigens. In this cohort, only TCR beta chains were sequenced, and detectable features were limited by the absence of alpha or paired-chain data. A group of highly shared sequence variants was considered likely to be a technical artifact of the sequencing pipeline.

In total, roughly 670 healthy bone marrow donors made up the cohort. At the time of sampling, all cohort members were nominally healthy, though unrecorded immune exposures were likely present. The donor was CMV seropositive and belonged to the group of 250 to 350 seropositive cohort members. Every donor gave a peripheral blood sample, and the peripheral blood mononuclear cells from that sample were used for TCR beta sequencing. The Qiagen DNeasy Blood Extraction Kit was used to extract genomic DNA from the blood cell samples. This clonotype was obtained from a man aged 40-49 years in good health and CMV-seropositive. The chain couples TRBV2 to TRBJ2-2, with no confidently assigned D gene. Source material: PBMCs. The base sequence is TGTGCCAGCAGTAAGCGACGAGGGGAGCTGTTTTTT. Its translation reads: CASSKRRGELFF.